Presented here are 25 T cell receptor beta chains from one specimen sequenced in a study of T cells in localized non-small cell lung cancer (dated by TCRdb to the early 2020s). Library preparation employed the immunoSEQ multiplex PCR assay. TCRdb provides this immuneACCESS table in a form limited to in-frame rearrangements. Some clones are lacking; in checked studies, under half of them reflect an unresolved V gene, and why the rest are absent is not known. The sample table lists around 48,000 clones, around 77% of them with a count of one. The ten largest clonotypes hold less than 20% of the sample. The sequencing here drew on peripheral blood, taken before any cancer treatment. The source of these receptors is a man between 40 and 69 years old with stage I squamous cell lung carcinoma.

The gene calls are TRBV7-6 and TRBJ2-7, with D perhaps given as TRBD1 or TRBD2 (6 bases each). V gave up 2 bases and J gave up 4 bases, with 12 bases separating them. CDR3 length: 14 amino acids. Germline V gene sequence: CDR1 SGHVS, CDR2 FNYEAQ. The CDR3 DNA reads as TGTGCCAGCAGCTTACGGGGGCTCCCATACGAGCAGTACTTC. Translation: CASSLRGLPYEQYF.

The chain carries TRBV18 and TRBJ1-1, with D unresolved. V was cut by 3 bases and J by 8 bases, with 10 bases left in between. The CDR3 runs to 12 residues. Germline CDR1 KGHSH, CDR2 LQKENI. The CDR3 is CASSPQPSEAFF. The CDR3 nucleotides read TGTGCCAGCTCACCCCAACCCTCGGAAGCTTTCTTT.

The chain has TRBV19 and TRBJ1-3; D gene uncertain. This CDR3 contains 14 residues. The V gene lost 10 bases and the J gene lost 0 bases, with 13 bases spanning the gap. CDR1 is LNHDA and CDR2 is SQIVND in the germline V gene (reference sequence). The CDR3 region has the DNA TGTGCCACCCAACAGACGAGCTCTGGAAACACCATATATTTT. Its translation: CATQQTSSGNTIYF.

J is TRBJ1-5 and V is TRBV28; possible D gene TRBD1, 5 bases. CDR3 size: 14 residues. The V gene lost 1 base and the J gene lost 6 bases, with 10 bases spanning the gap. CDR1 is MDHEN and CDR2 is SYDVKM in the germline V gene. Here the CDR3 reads CASSLSLGPQPQHF. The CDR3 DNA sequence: TGTGCCAGCAGTTTATCTTTGGGGCCTCAGCCCCAGCATTTT.

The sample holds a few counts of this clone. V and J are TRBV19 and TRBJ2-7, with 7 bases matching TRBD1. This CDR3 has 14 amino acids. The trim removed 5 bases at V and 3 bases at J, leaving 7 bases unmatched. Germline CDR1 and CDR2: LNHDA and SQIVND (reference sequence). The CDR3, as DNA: TGTGCCAGTAGTGCCCGGGACAGACTCTACGAGCAGTACTTC. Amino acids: CASSARDRLYEQYF.

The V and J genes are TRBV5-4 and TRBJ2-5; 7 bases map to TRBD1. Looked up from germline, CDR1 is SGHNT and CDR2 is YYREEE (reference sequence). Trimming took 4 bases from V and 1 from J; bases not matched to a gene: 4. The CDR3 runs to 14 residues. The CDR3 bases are TGTGCCAGCAGCCTAAGACAGGGCCAAGAGACCCAGTACTTC. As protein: CASSLRQGQETQYF.

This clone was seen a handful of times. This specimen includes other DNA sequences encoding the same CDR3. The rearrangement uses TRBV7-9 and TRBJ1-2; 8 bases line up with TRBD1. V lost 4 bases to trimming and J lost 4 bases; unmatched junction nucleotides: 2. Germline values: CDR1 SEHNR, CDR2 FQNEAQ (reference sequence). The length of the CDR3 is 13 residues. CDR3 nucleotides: TGTGCCAGCAGCTCCGGACAGGGCTATGGCTACACCTTC. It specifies CASSSGQGYGYTF.

Written as DNA, the CDR3 is TGTGCCAGCAGCTCCCGAGGACTCTTTTACGAGCAGTACTTC. Its protein is CASSSRGLFYEQYF. The gene calls are TRBV7-2 and TRBJ2-7; TRBD2 is a possible D gene (5 bases). The V end was cut by 4 bases, the J end by 4 bases, with 14 bases between. This CDR3 region has 14 residues. Germline V gene sequence: CDR1 SGHTA, CDR2 FQGNSA.

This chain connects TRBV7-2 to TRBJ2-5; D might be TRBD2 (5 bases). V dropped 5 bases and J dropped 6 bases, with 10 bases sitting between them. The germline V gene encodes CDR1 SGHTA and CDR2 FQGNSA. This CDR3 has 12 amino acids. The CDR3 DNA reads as TGTGCCAGCAGCCCCGAGGGAAAGACCCAGTACTTC. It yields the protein CASSPEGKTQYF.

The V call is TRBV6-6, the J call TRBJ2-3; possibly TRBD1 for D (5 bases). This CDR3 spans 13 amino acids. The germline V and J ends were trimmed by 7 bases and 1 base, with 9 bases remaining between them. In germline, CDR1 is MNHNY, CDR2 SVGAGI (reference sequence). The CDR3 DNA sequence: TGTGCCAGCACCCCGACAGGCACAGATACGCAGTATTTT. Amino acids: CASTPTGTDTQYF.

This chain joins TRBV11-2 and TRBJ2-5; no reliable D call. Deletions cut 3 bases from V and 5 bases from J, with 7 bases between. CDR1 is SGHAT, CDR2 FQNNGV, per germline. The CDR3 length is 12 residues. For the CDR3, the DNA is TGTGCCAGCAGCTTCGGTGGGGAGACCCAGTACTTC. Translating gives CASSFGGETQYF.

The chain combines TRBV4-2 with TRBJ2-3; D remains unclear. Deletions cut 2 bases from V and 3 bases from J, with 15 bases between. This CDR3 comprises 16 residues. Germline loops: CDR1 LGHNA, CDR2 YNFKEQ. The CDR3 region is CASSQFKSVTTDTQYF. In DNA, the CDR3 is TGTGCCAGCAGCCAATTTAAATCGGTTACGACAGATACGCAGTATTTT.

In nucleotides, the CDR3 is TGTGCCAGCAGGATACTAGCGGGGGGATTCATAGAGACCCAGTACTTC. This encodes CASRILAGGFIETQYF. The chain is built from TRBV11-2 and TRBJ2-5; TRBD2 matches at 12 bases. Looked up from germline, CDR1 is SGHAT and CDR2 is FQNNGV. V trimming: 6 bases; J trimming: 4 bases; junction bases outside the gene matches: 9. CDR3 size: 16 residues.

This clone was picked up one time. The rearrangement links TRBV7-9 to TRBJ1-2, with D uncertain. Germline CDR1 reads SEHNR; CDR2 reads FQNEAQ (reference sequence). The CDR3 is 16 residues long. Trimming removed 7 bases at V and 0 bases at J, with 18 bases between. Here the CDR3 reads CASTPKDRGSNYGYTF. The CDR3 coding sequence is TGTGCCAGCACCCCTAAAGACCGAGGATCTAACTATGGCTACACCTTC.

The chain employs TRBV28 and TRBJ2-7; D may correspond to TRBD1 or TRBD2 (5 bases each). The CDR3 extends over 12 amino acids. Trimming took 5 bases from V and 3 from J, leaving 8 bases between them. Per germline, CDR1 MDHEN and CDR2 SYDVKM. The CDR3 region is CASSRGYYEQYF. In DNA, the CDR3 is TGTGCCAGCAGTCGGGGCTACTACGAGCAGTACTTC.

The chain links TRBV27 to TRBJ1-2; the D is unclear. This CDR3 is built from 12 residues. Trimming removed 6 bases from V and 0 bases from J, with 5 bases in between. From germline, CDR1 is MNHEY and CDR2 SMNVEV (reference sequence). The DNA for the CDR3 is TGTGCCAGCAGAGGAACTAACTATGGCTACACCTTC. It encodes CASRGTNYGYTF.

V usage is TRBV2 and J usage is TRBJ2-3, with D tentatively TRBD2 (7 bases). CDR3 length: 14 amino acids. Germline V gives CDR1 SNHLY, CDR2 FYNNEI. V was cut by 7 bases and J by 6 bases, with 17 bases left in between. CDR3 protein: CASTGGLSGDTQYF. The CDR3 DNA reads TGTGCCAGCACGGGGGGCCTTTCTGGGGATACGCAGTATTTT.

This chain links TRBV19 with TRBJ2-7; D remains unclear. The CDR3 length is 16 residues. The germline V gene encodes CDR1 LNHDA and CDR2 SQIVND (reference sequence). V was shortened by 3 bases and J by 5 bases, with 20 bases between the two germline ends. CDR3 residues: CASSMVGPLRLDEQYF. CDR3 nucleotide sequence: TGTGCCAGTAGTATGGTGGGCCCGTTGAGATTGGACGAGCAGTACTTC.

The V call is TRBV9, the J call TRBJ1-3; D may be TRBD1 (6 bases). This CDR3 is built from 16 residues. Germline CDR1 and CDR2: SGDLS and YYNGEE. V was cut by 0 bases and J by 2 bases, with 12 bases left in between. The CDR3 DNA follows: TGTGCCAGCAGCGTAGTCGGGGGGGCAGCTGGAAACACCATATATTTT. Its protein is CASSVVGGAAGNTIYF. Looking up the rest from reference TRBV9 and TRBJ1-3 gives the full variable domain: DSGVTQTPKHLITATGQRVTLRCSPRSGDLSVYWYQQSLDQGLQFLIQYYNGEERAKGNILERFSAQQFPDLHSELNLSSLELGDSALYFCASSVVGGAAGNTIYFGEGSWLTVV.

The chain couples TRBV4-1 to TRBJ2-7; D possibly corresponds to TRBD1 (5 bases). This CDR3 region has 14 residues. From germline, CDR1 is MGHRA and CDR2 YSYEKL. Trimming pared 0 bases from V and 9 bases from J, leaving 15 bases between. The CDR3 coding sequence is TGCGCCAGCAGCCAAGACAAAAGGGAAGGGGTGCAGTACTTC. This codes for CASSQDKREGVQYF.

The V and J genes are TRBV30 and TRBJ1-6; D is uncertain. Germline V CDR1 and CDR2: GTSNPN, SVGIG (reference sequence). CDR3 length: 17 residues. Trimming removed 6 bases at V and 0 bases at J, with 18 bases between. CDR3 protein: CACELNGVSSYNSPLHF. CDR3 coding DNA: TGTGCCTGTGAGCTGAACGGGGTCAGCTCCTATAATTCACCCCTCCACTTT. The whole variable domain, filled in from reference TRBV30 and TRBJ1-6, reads SQTIHQWPATLVQPVGSPLSLECTVEGTSNPNLYWYRQAAGRGLQLLFYSVGIGQISSEVPQNLSASRPQDRQFILSSKKLLLSDSGFYLCACELNGVSSYNSPLHFGNGTRLTVT.

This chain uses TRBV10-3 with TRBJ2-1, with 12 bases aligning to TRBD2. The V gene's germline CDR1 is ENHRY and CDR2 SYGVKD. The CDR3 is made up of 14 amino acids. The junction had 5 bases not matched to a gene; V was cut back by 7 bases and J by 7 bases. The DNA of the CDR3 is TGTGCCATCAAGGGTACTAGCGGGGGGAATGAGCAGTTCTTC. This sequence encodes CAIKGTSGGNEQFF.

The CDR3 DNA follows: TGTGCCACCAGCACCCTGATTGGTGAAAAACTGTTTTTT. It specifies CATSTLIGEKLFF. The chain employs TRBV15 and TRBJ1-4; D unresolved. V dropped 4 bases and J dropped 7 bases, with 10 bases sitting between them. The CDR3 is 13 amino acids. CDR1 is LNHNV, CDR2 YYDKDF, per germline (reference sequence).

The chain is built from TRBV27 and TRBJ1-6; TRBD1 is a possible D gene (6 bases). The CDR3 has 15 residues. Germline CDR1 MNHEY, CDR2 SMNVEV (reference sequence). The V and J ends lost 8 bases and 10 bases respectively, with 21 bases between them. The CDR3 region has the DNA TGTGCCAGCCGGCCCGGGACACCGGGCGGGTCACCCCTCCACTTT. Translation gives CASRPGTPGGSPLHF.

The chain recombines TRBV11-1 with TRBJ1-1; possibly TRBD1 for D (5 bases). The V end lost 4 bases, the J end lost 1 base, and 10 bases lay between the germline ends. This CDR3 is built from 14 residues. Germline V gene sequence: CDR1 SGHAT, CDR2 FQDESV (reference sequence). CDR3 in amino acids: CASSWGTGNTEAFF. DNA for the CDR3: TGTGCCAGCAGCTGGGGTACAGGGAACACTGAAGCTTTCTTT. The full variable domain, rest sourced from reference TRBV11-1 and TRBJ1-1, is EAEVAQSPRYKITEKSQAVAFWCDPISGHATLYWYRQILGQGPELLVQFQDESVVDDSQLPKDRFSAERLKGVDSTLKIQPAELGDSAMYLCASSWGTGNTEAFFGQGTRLTVV.